Presented here are 23 T cell receptor beta chains from one specimen sequenced in a study of tumor-infiltrating lymphocytes in localized non-small cell lung cancer. Profiling relied on immunoSEQ multiplex PCR, and the TCRdb table lists in-frame clones only, not all of them. The data show 9,000 to 13,000 clones, with about 76% seen just once and about 20% held by the top ten. The sequencing input was uninvolved lung tissue not adjacent to the tumor. The receptors here all came from a human donor with non-small cell lung cancer.

V and J are TRBV2 and TRBJ1-3; the D is unclear. The CDR3 extends over 14 amino acids. The V end lost 8 bases, the J end lost 10 bases, and 21 bases lay between the germline ends. The germline V gene encodes CDR1 SNHLY and CDR2 FYNNEI. The CDR3 DNA reads as TGTGCCAGCGCCCGACGGGAGGCAGTAACTACCATATATTTT. This encodes CASARREAVTTIYF.

This chain joins TRBV4-3 and TRBJ1-3; D remains unclear. CDR1 is LGHNA and CDR2 is YSLEER in the germline V gene. CDR3 length: 17 residues. Trimming stripped 0 bases from V and 0 bases from J, with 12 bases between. The chain's CDR3 is CASSQESDHSSGNTIYF. The CDR3, as DNA: TGCGCCAGCAGCCAAGAAAGCGACCACTCCTCTGGAAACACCATATATTTT.

This chain links TRBV7-2 with TRBJ2-7; D gene unclear. The V gene lost 1 base and the J gene lost 2 bases, with 12 bases spanning the gap. The CDR3 spans 15 residues. The germline V gene encodes CDR1 SGHTA and CDR2 FQGNSA. Written as DNA, the CDR3 is TGTGCCAGCAGCTTAGGTGGGGAAATCACCTACGAGCAGTACTTC. This codes for CASSLGGEITYEQYF.

The chain is built from TRBV29-1 and TRBJ2-5; 11 bases match TRBD2. V shed 4 bases, J shed 2 bases, and the junction held 9 bases outside the gene matches. From germline, CDR1 is SQVTM and CDR2 ANQGSEA. The CDR3 length is 16 residues. The CDR3 region is CSVVRLAGGPQETQYF. The CDR3 DNA sequence: TGCAGCGTTGTAAGGCTAGCGGGAGGCCCTCAAGAGACCCAGTACTTC.

V usage is TRBV5-1 and J usage is TRBJ1-1; possible D gene TRBD1, 6 bases. This CDR3 has 14 amino acids. From germline, CDR1 is SGHRS and CDR2 YFSETQ. V lost 2 bases and J lost 5, with 13 bases in between. CDR3 sequence: CASSLGQPGTEAFF. The CDR3 DNA reads as TGCGCCAGCAGCTTAGGACAGCCCGGTACTGAAGCTTTCTTT.

The chain is built from TRBV7-9 and TRBJ1-2; D remains unclear. The CDR3 covers 13 residues. CDR1 and CDR2 from the germline V gene are SEHNR and FQNEAQ (reference sequence). Between the trimmed V and J ends, which lost 5 bases and 1 base, there was a span of 8 bases. CDR3 bases: TGTGCCAGCAGCCCCTGGGGTAACTATGGCTACACCTTC. It codes for CASSPWGNYGYTF. Drawing the rest from reference TRBV7-9 and TRBJ1-2, the complete variable domain is DTGVSQNPRHKITKRGQNVTFRCDPISEHNRLYWYRQTLGQGPEFLTYFQNEAQLEKSRLLSDRFSAERPKGSFSTLEIQRTEQGDSAMYLCASSPWGNYGYTFGSGTRLTVV.

The chain recombines TRBV7-2 with TRBJ1-2; 7 bases agree with TRBD1. V trimming: 1 base; J trimming: 4 bases; junction bases outside the gene matches: 6. The CDR3 extends over 15 amino acids. Germline values: CDR1 SGHTA, CDR2 FQGNSA. The CDR3 here is CASSLVGGGAYGYTF. The CDR3, as DNA: TGTGCCAGCAGCTTAGTCGGAGGGGGCGCCTATGGCTACACCTTC. The entire variable domain, with the rest obtained from reference TRBV7-2 and TRBJ1-2, is as follows: GAGVSQSPSNKVTEKGKDVELRCDPISGHTALYWYRQSLGQGLEFLIYFQGNSAPDKSGLPSDRFSAERTGGSVSTLTIQRTQQEDSAVYLCASSLVGGGAYGYTFGSGTRLTVV.

The V and J genes are TRBV19 and TRBJ1-5; a possible D gene is TRBD1 (6 bases). The germline V gene has CDR1 LNHDA and CDR2 SQIVND (reference sequence). CDR3 length: 13 amino acids. V was cut by 9 bases and J by 4 bases, with 13 bases left in between. CDR3 region: CASAGTKNQPQHF. CDR3 DNA: TGTGCCAGCGCCGGGACAAAGAATCAGCCCCAGCATTTT. Filled out from reference TRBV19 and TRBJ1-5, the complete variable domain reads DGGITQSPKYLFRKEGQNVTLSCEQNLNHDAMYWYRQDPGQGLRLIYYSQIVNDFQKGDIAEGYSVSREKKESFPLTVTSAQKNPTAFYLCASAGTKNQPQHFGDGTRLSIL.

The chain has TRBV30 and TRBJ2-7, with D perhaps assigned TRBD1 or TRBD2 (5 bases each). The CDR3 spans 11 residues. Trimming shortened V by 3 bases and J by 6 bases, and 9 bases separated the two germline ends. From germline, CDR1 is GTSNPN and CDR2 SVGIG (reference sequence). The CDR3 region is CAWRVGGEQYF. Written as DNA, the CDR3 is TGTGCCTGGAGAGTTGGGGGCGAGCAGTACTTC.

The chain recombines TRBV5-5 with TRBJ2-5; tentative D call: TRBD2 (5 bases). Germline V gene sequence: CDR1 SGHKS, CDR2 YYEKEE (reference sequence). The V end lost 5 bases, the J end lost 5 bases, and 16 bases lay between the germline ends. This CDR3 comprises 14 residues. This chain's CDR3 is CASSWARAGETQYF. In DNA, the CDR3 is TGTGCCAGCAGTTGGGCGCGGGCTGGCGAGACCCAGTACTTC.

The chain employs TRBV14 and TRBJ2-7; 9 bases line up with TRBD2. V trimming: 4 bases; J trimming: 4 bases; junction bases outside the gene matches: 5. Germline-derived CDR1 and CDR2 are SGHDN and FVKESK. This CDR3 has 14 amino acids. CDR3 bases: TGTGCCAGCAGCCCAGTAGCGGGAGCTTACGAGCAGTACTTC. As protein: CASSPVAGAYEQYF.

By share, this clone ranks as medium-sized. This rearrangement joins TRBV5-6 to TRBJ1-6; 8 positions agree with TRBD1. V shed 4 bases, J shed 7 bases, and the junction held 7 bases outside the gene matches. CDR1 SGHDT and CDR2 YYEEEE come from the germline V gene. The CDR3 runs to 15 residues. For the CDR3, the DNA is TGTGCCAGCAGCAAAGGGGACAGGAGAAATTCACCCCTCCACTTT. Protein: CASSKGDRRNSPLHF.

This sequence joins TRBV6-6 and TRBJ1-3; TRBD1 is a possible D gene (5 bases). Germline CDR1 is MNHNY and CDR2 is SVGAGI (reference sequence). V gave up 4 bases and J gave up 10 bases, with 8 bases separating them. The CDR3 covers 11 residues. CDR3 sequence reads: CASSSGGTIYF. The CDR3 nucleotides are TGTGCCAGCAGTTCGGGGGGGACCATATATTTT.

This clone appeared a few times. V gene TRBV28 combines with J gene TRBJ2-7; D not certain. Germline V gene data show CDR1 as MDHEN and CDR2 as SYDVKM. The CDR3 has 12 amino acids. The V gene lost 2 bases and the J gene lost 5 bases, with 7 bases spanning the gap. The CDR3 nucleotides are TGTGCCAGCAGTTTAACCCGAAACGAGCAGTACTTC. This codes for CASSLTRNEQYF.

The V gene is TRBV28, the J gene TRBJ2-6, with D possibly matching TRBD1 (6 bases). V lost 4 bases, J lost 1 base, and 8 bases lay in between. Germline V lookup: CDR1 MDHEN, CDR2 SYDVKM. The length of the CDR3 is 15 residues. The CDR3 loop is CASSYTGSGANVLTF. As DNA, the CDR3 is TGTGCCAGCAGTTACACAGGGTCTGGGGCCAACGTCCTGACTTTC.

The rearrangement links TRBV7-9 to TRBJ1-2, with a possible D match to TRBD1 (5 bases). Trimming pared 5 bases from V and 5 bases from J, leaving 9 bases between. The germline V gene encodes CDR1 SEHNR and CDR2 FQNEAQ (reference sequence). The CDR3 spans 12 residues. Here the CDR3 reads CASSLGEYGYTF. The CDR3 DNA reads as TGTGCCAGCAGCCTAGGGGAGTATGGCTACACCTTC.

The rearrangement uses TRBV7-8 and TRBJ1-2; D ambiguous. This CDR3 region has 15 residues. Germline assignment: CDR1 SGHVS and CDR2 FQNEAQ. Trimming stripped 5 bases from V and 7 bases from J, with 20 bases between. The chain's CDR3 is CASSPRTVLGFGYTF. The CDR3 nucleotides read TGTGCCAGCAGCCCAAGGACGGTCTTGGGGTTTGGCTACACCTTC.

V is TRBV4-1 and J is TRBJ1-1; a possible D gene is TRBD1 (5 bases). The CDR3 extends over 14 amino acids. Germline CDR1 and CDR2: MGHRA and YSYEKL. V was clipped by 1 base and J by 6 bases, with 12 bases between them. The CDR3 DNA is TGCGCCAGCAGCCAAGTTGGTAAGGGACCTGAAGCTTTCTTT. Protein sequence: CASSQVGKGPEAFF.

The chain joins TRBV5-1 to TRBJ1-5; D may be TRBD1 (5 bases). The CDR3 has 15 amino acids. The germline CDR1 and CDR2 sequences are SGHRS and YFSETQ. V was cut by 0 bases and J by 4 bases, with 11 bases left in between. The CDR3 DNA sequence: TGCGCCAGCAGCTTGGGAGGGGTCGCAAATCAGCCCCAGCATTTT. Protein product: CASSLGGVANQPQHF.

V usage is TRBV5-6 and J usage is TRBJ2-7; unclear D gene. The CDR3 has 14 amino acids. V dropped 0 bases and J dropped 3 bases, with 10 bases sitting between them. The germline gives CDR1 SGHDT, CDR2 YYEEEE. The CDR3 coding sequence is TGTGCCAGCAGCTTGGGACTCGGCGGCTACGAGCAGTACTTC. This encodes CASSLGLGGYEQYF.

This clone was counted a few times. The rearrangement uses TRBV11-2 and TRBJ2-7; no reliable D call. Germline V gene data show CDR1 as SGHAT and CDR2 as FQNNGV. Deletions cut 5 bases from V and 7 bases from J, with 15 bases between. The CDR3 sequence is 13 residues long. The chain's CDR3 is CASSRTPSREQYF. The CDR3 DNA reads TGTGCCAGCAGCCGGACCCCAAGTAGAGAGCAGTACTTC.

V is TRBV28 and J is TRBJ1-5; D might be TRBD1 (5 bases). Trimming took 2 bases from V and 0 from J, leaving 5 bases between them. Germline V lookup: CDR1 MDHEN, CDR2 SYDVKM. CDR3 size: 14 residues. The CDR3 nucleotides are TGTGCCAGCAGTTTAGGGGGTAGCAATCAGCCCCAGCATTTT. This codes for CASSLGGSNQPQHF.

This clone is labeled medium-sized. The V call is TRBV19, the J call TRBJ1-1, with a tentative D call TRBD1 (5 bases). V lost 7 bases and J 7 bases, leaving 22 bases between the germline ends. In germline, CDR1 is LNHDA, CDR2 SQIVND (reference sequence). The CDR3 sequence is 15 residues long. The CDR3 region has the DNA TGTGCCAGTATCTCCCCGGGGGAACGGTACAATGAAGCTTTCTTT. Translation: CASISPGERYNEAFF.